Listed below are T cell receptor beta chains from one sample, sequenced in a study of beta chain features in type 1 diabetes. Method: immunoSEQ multiplex PCR; TCRdb's copy keeps in-frame clones and lacks some. Of about 190,000 clones listed, approximately 8% are singletons. Sequencing was performed on central memory CD4+ T cells from blood. The receptor source for this set is a woman aged 40 to 50 with type 1 diabetes. The CDR3 runs from the conserved cysteine through the conserved F or W. D genes are given only for firm matches. Expanded clones get a size class; other rows say once, few or many, or leave the size out.

J	V	size	D	CDR3	DNA
TRBJ2-6	TRBV14	-	TRBD2	CASSRLAGGTGANVLTF	TGTGCCAGCAGCCGACTAGCGGGGGGGACTGGGGCCAACGTCCTGACTTTC
TRBJ2-7	TRBV28	few	TRBD2	CASSSPSGGIYEQYF	TGTGCCAGCAGTTCCCCTAGCGGGGGGATCTACGAGCAGTACTTC
TRBJ1-6	TRBV5-1	few	TRBD1	CASSSGGGTGINSPLHF	TGCGCCAGCAGCTCCGGGGGTGGGACAGGGATTAATTCACCCCTCCACTTT
TRBJ1-2	TRBV5-1	-	TRBD1	CASSSTGTGVDGYTF	TGCGCCAGCAGCTCTACCGGGACAGGGGTGGATGGCTACACCTTC
TRBJ2-7	TRBV5-8	few	-	CASSLAPGQYF	TGTGCCAGCAGCTTGGCCCCGGGGCAGTACTTC
TRBJ1-6	TRBV2	-	-	CASSGLDSPLHF	TGTGCCAGCTCAGGTTTGGATTCACCCCTCCACTTT
TRBJ2-5	TRBV30	-	-	CAWSVERETQYF	TGTGCCTGGAGTGTAGAGAGAGAGACCCAGTACTTC
TRBJ1-2	TRBV7-2	-	TRBD1	CASSLNRGDYGYTF	TGTGCCAGCAGCTTAAACAGGGGCGACTATGGCTACACCTTC
TRBJ1-2	TRBV30	-	-	CAWRTTENGYTF	TGTGCCTGGAGGACGACTGAAAATGGCTACACCTTC
TRBJ1-5	TRBV30	-	TRBD1	CAWGTGGLQPQHF	TGTGCCTGGGGAACAGGGGGCCTTCAGCCCCAGCATTTT
TRBJ1-2	TRBV6-5	-	TRBD1	CASSYSTTGAYGYTF	TGTGCCAGCAGTTACTCGACCACAGGGGCCTATGGCTACACCTTC
TRBJ2-2	TRBV7-8	-	TRBD2	CASSFGGGYGGELFF	TGTGCCAGCAGCTTCGGCGGGGGGTACGGCGGGGAGCTGTTTTTT
TRBJ2-1	TRBV25-1	few	-	CASIRLTASYNEQFF	TGTGCCAGCATAAGATTAACAGCCTCCTACAATGAGCAGTTCTTC
TRBJ2-2	TRBV7-3	few	TRBD2	CASSLSPGLAPGELFF	TGTGCCAGCAGCTTATCCCCCGGACTAGCTCCCGGGGAGCTGTTTTTT
TRBJ2-3	TRBV9	few	TRBD1	CASSPQGDTQYF	TGTGCCAGCAGCCCACAGGGGGATACGCAGTATTTT
TRBJ2-3	TRBV7-9	few	-	CASSYLLENTDTQYF	TGTGCCAGCAGTTATTTACTAGAAAACACAGATACGCAGTATTTT
TRBJ1-2	TRBV18	-	TRBD1	CASSPLSGQGNGYTF	TGTGCCAGCTCACCACTTAGCGGACAGGGAAATGGCTACACCTTC
TRBJ2-7	TRBV6-1	-	TRBD1	CASRETGKNEQYF	TGTGCCAGCAGAGAGACAGGGAAGAACGAGCAGTACTTC
TRBJ2-5	TRBV25-1	many	-	CASSESSAGRSETQYF	TGTGCCAGCAGTGAATCCTCGGCTGGGAGGTCGGAGACCCAGTACTTC
TRBJ1-3	TRBV9	-	-	CASSVATDISGNTIYF	TGTGCCAGCAGCGTAGCCACTGACATATCTGGAAACACCATATATTTT
TRBJ1-1	TRBV30	few	TRBD1	CAWSRDRGNSEAFF	TGTGCCTGGAGTAGGGACAGGGGGAATTCTGAAGCTTTCTTT
TRBJ1-5	TRBV19	-	-	CASSFGGGQPQHF	TGTGCCAGTTCGTTTGGGGGCGGTCAGCCCCAGCATTTT
TRBJ2-3	TRBV7-7	-	-	CASSLNPGTSTDTQYF	TGTGCTAGCAGCTTAAATCCGGGGACTAGCACAGATACGCAGTATTTT
TRBJ1-2	TRBV28	-	-	CASSFQQTYGYTF	TGTGCCAGCAGTTTCCAACAGACGTATGGCTACACCTTC
TRBJ1-5	TRBV6-6	-	-	CASSYLIENQPQHF	TGTGCCAGCAGTTACTTAATAGAGAATCAGCCCCAGCATTTT
TRBJ2-7	TRBV29-1	-	TRBD1	CSVEGTTDRGLYEQYF	TGCAGCGTTGAAGGCACAACAGACAGGGGGCTCTACGAGCAGTACTTC
TRBJ2-1	TRBV29-1	-	TRBD2	CSVRPGGSDEQFF	TGCAGCGTTCGTCCGGGAGGGTCCGATGAGCAGTTCTTC
TRBJ2-1	TRBV11-2	-	-	CASSQLSASYNEQFF	TGTGCCAGCAGCCAACTAAGCGCCTCCTACAATGAGCAGTTCTTC
TRBJ2-2	TRBV2	few	TRBD1	CASRDRGHTGELFF	TGTGCCAGCCGGGACAGGGGGCACACCGGGGAGCTGTTTTTT
TRBJ1-1	TRBV30	-	-	CAWSGLMNTEAFF	TGTGCCTGGAGCGGACTCATGAACACTGAAGCTTTCTTT
TRBJ2-5	TRBV2	many	TRBD2	CASSEARLAGQETQYF	TGTGCCAGCAGTGAAGCGCGGCTAGCGGGGCAAGAGACCCAGTACTTC
TRBJ1-1	TRBV18	few	TRBD1	CASSSTGEGSNTEAFF	TGTGCCAGCTCATCGACAGGGGAAGGATCGAACACTGAAGCTTTCTTT
TRBJ2-3	TRBV5-4	-	TRBD1	CASSLGQGAADTQYF	TGTGCCAGCAGCTTGGGCCAGGGGGCCGCAGATACGCAGTATTTT
TRBJ1-1	TRBV5-1	few	-	CASSLAGDTEAFF	TGCGCCAGCAGCTTGGCAGGGGACACTGAAGCTTTCTTT
TRBJ2-7	TRBV28	-	-	CASSLGTADYEQYF	TGTGCCAGCAGTTTAGGCACAGCAGATTACGAGCAGTACTTC
TRBJ2-1	TRBV2	few	-	CASTVDGQGNEQFF	TGTGCCAGCACTGTAGATGGCCAGGGCAATGAGCAGTTCTTC
TRBJ1-3	TRBV4-1	few	TRBD1	CASSLQGVGGNTIYF	TGCGCCAGCAGCCTACAGGGGGTTGGGGGAAACACCATATATTTT
TRBJ2-5	TRBV4-3	-	TRBD2	CASSQGSTSGGLGETQYF	TGCGCCAGCAGCCAAGGGAGTACTAGCGGGGGATTGGGAGAGACCCAGTACTTC
TRBJ1-2	TRBV28	-	-	CASATSSYGYTF	TGTGCCAGCGCGACAAGTAGCTATGGCTACACCTTC
TRBJ1-2	TRBV11-2	few	-	CASSLQQSYGYTF	TGTGCCAGCAGCTTACAACAGAGCTATGGCTACACCTTC
TRBJ2-5	TRBV18	-	-	CASSPDSQEETQYF	TGTGCCAGCTCCCCGGACTCCCAGGAGGAGACCCAGTACTTC
TRBJ2-5	TRBV5-1	-	-	CASSTPGRETQYF	TGCGCCAGCAGCACCCCTGGGAGGGAGACCCAGTACTTC
TRBJ1-2	TRBV11-1	few	-	CASSFTDGLGGGVSYGYTF	TGTGCCAGCAGCTTTACCGACGGACTAGGCGGCGGAGTATCCTATGGCTACACCTTC
TRBJ1-1	TRBV7-2	-	-	CASSYLMNTEAFF	TGTGCCAGCAGCTATTTAATGAACACTGAAGCTTTCTTT
TRBJ1-5	TRBV9	-	TRBD1	CASSLQGYSNQPQHF	TGTGCCAGCAGCCTACAGGGGTATAGCAATCAGCCCCAGCATTTT
TRBJ2-7	TRBV10-3	-	TRBD1	CAISDSGEGADEQYF	TGTGCCATCAGTGATAGTGGCGAGGGGGCCGACGAGCAGTACTTC
TRBJ1-1	TRBV7-9	few	-	CASSLASDRNTEAFF	TGTGCCAGCAGCTTAGCTTCGGACAGGAACACTGAAGCTTTCTTT
TRBJ1-3	TRBV30	-	-	CAWTHSGNTIYF	TGTGCCTGGACCCACTCTGGAAACACCATATATTTT
TRBJ1-2	TRBV5-4	many	-	CASSPQQGSSGYTF	TGTGCCAGCAGCCCTCAACAGGGATCCTCTGGCTACACCTTC
TRBJ1-1	TRBV5-1	-	TRBD1	CASSPSGTGAATEAFF	TGCGCCAGCAGCCCTTCCGGGACAGGAGCCGCCACTGAAGCTTTCTTT
TRBJ1-5	TRBV5-1	-	-	CASSFGGGQPQHF	TGCGCCAGCAGCTTTGGGGGGGGTCAGCCCCAGCATTTT
TRBJ1-1	TRBV14	-	TRBD1	CASSPRQGNTEAFF	TGTGCCAGCAGCCCCCGACAGGGGAACACTGAAGCTTTCTTT
TRBJ1-5	TRBV6-6	many	-	CASTFRGSWQPQHF	TGTGCCTCCACCTTCCGGGGGTCGTGGCAGCCCCAGCATTTT
TRBJ1-1	TRBV7-2	-	TRBD1	CASSADREGTEAFF	TGTGCCAGCAGCGCGGACAGGGAGGGAACTGAAGCTTTCTTT
TRBJ1-5	TRBV30	many	-	CAWSVGHYSNQPQHF	TGTGCCTGGAGTGTGGGCCATTATAGCAATCAGCCCCAGCATTTT
TRBJ1-4	TRBV2	many	-	CASRPDSLHTEKLFF	TGTGCCAGCAGGCCTGACAGTTTACATACTGAAAAACTGTTTTTT